Shown below are 13 T cell receptor beta chains from a single sample sequenced in a study of blood T cell repertoires in COVID-19 (TCRdb year 2020). Library method: the immunoSEQ multiplex PCR assay. TCRdb stores this immuneACCESS table with in-frame sequences only. Part of the clones is absent; in the studies checked, under half of the shortfall reflects unresolved V genes, and no reason is known for the rest. Counted in this sample were about 250,000 clones; around nine tenths of them appeared once. The top ten clonotypes cover around 1.6% of the sample. The sequencing input was PBMCs or T cells enriched from blood (not recorded which). The receptors stem from a woman aged 45-59 years who had recovered from COVID-19.

The chain combines TRBV10-3 with TRBJ2-3; D might be TRBD2 (6 bases). This CDR3 has 15 amino acids. Germline CDR1 ENHRY, CDR2 SYGVKD. V lost 4 bases to trimming and J lost 4 bases, with 15 bases between them. CDR3 nucleotide sequence: TGTGCCATCAGTGCTCCCGGGACTGCCTCAGATACGCAGTATTTT. Translating it yields CAISAPGTASDTQYF.

The rearrangement links TRBV6-5 to TRBJ1-1; 9 bases are shared with TRBD1. Germline CDR1 MNHEY, CDR2 SVGAGI. With V trimmed by 6 bases and J by 5 bases, 7 bases remained unmatched. CDR3 length: 14 residues. The CDR3 loop reads CASRRTGEETEAFF. DNA for the CDR3: TGTGCCAGCAGGAGGACAGGGGAGGAGACTGAAGCTTTCTTT.

The CDR3 nucleotides read TGTGCCAGCCTTAACCAACTGGGGCAGGACTATGGCTACACCTTC. This translates into CASLNQLGQDYGYTF. The chain recombines TRBV11-2 with TRBJ1-2; D possibly corresponds to TRBD1 (5 bases). This CDR3 is 15 amino acids long. CDR1 is SGHAT and CDR2 is FQNNGV in the germline V gene. V lost 8 bases and J lost 3, with 19 bases in between.

V gene TRBV7-2 combines with J gene TRBJ1-2, with D possibly being TRBD1 (6 bases). CDR1 and CDR2 (germline): SGHTA, FQGNSA. The V end was cut by 1 base, the J end by 0 bases, with 9 bases between. CDR3 size: 15 residues. The CDR3 loop is CASSLEGQSNYGYTF. Written as DNA, the CDR3 is TGTGCCAGCAGCTTAGAAGGACAGTCTAACTATGGCTACACCTTC.

This clone occurred once. This chain joins TRBV5-1 and TRBJ2-3, with 11 bases matching TRBD2. V was clipped by 3 bases and J by 4 bases; unmatched bases: 13. CDR3 length equals 18 residues. Germline V gene data show CDR1 as SGHRS and CDR2 as YFSETQ. Here the CDR3 DNA reads TGCGCCAGCAGCTCCTTCCCCATGACTAGCGGGAACTCAGATACGCAGTATTTT. Protein sequence: CASSSFPMTSGNSDTQYF.

This clone was counted only a few times. The rearrangement joins TRBV7-8 to TRBJ2-3, with 7 bases matching TRBD2. Germline CDR1 and CDR2: SGHVS and FQNEAQ. The V segment lost 3 bases and the J segment 2 bases; nucleotides outside the gene matches: 5. CDR3 length equals 15 residues. The CDR3 nucleotides are TGTGCCAGCAGCTTTGGAGCGGGGTACACAGATACGCAGTATTTT. Protein product: CASSFGAGYTDTQYF.

CDR3 bases: TGTGCCAGCAGCATCCGGGACAGGGGGCTTAGCTCCTACGAGCAGTACTTC. This translates into CASSIRDRGLSSYEQYF. V is TRBV28 and J is TRBJ2-7, with 12 bases fitting TRBD1. The CDR3 is 17 amino acids. Germline CDR1 reads MDHEN; CDR2 reads SYDVKM. J lost 0 bases, V lost 6 bases, and 9 bases had no gene match.

The V and J genes are TRBV15 and TRBJ2-1, with TRBD1 identical over 9 bases. Germline V gives CDR1 LNHNV, CDR2 YYDKDF (reference sequence). V gave up 0 bases and J gave up 6 bases; unmatched junction bases: 9. The CDR3 extends over 17 amino acids. Written as DNA, the CDR3 is TGTGCCACCAGCAGAGATCCCGGACAGGGGAGGTTCAATGAGCAGTTCTTC. Translating it yields CATSRDPGQGRFNEQFF.

The chain joins TRBV6-1 to TRBJ1-1; weak D call: TRBD1 (5 bases). CDR3 length: 13 residues. Germline V CDR1 and CDR2: MNHNS, SASEGT. Trimming took off 1 base at V and 8 bases at J, with 11 bases between the two ends. The chain's CDR3 is CASSEGGWGEAFF. The CDR3 region has the DNA TGTGCCAGCAGTGAAGGGGGATGGGGCGAAGCTTTCTTT.

V gene TRBV7-2 combines with J gene TRBJ2-7; D gene unclear. CDR1 is SGHTA, CDR2 FQGNSA, per germline. The CDR3 covers 13 residues. The V end lost 5 bases, the J end lost 5 bases, and 13 bases lay between the germline ends. CDR3 coding DNA: TGTGCCAGCAGCGTAGTGAGCGTCCACGAGCAGTACTTC. Protein product: CASSVVSVHEQYF. The full variable domain, completed using reference TRBV7-2 and TRBJ2-7, is GAGVSQSPSNKVTEKGKDVELRCDPISGHTALYWYRQSLGQGLEFLIYFQGNSAPDKSGLPSDRFSAERTGGSVSTLTIQRTQQEDSAVYLCASSVVSVHEQYFGPGTRLTVT.

The rearrangement joins TRBV4-1 to TRBJ1-5, with D maybe TRBD1 (5 bases). Germline V gene lookup returns CDR1 MGHRA and CDR2 YSYEKL. The CDR3 spans 16 residues. Trimming pared 0 bases from V and 6 bases from J, leaving 15 bases between. CDR3 protein: CASSQDRVVGSQPQHF. CDR3 in DNA: TGCGCCAGCAGCCAAGACAGGGTAGTAGGTTCTCAGCCCCAGCATTTT.

In this sample, this clone turned up a few times. The chain employs TRBV7-9 and TRBJ1-1; the D is unclear. Germline V gene sequence: CDR1 SEHNR, CDR2 FQNEAQ (reference sequence). This CDR3 region has 12 residues. V lost 3 bases and J lost 3, with 5 bases in between. The CDR3 reads CASSFSDTEAFF. The CDR3 DNA reads as TGTGCCAGCAGCTTCTCGGACACTGAAGCTTTCTTT.

V usage is TRBV10-3 and J usage is TRBJ2-1; D is unclear. Trimming pared 5 bases from V and 7 bases from J, leaving 12 bases between. CDR1 is ENHRY, CDR2 SYGVKD, per germline. This CDR3 is 13 amino acids long. The CDR3 bases are TGTGCCATCAGTCTGGGCCCGACAAATGAGCAGTTCTTC. This sequence encodes CAISLGPTNEQFF.